The TCR beta chain under discussion was sequenced for a study of blood T cell repertoires in COVID-19. Study-level information: Samples taken during acute and convalescent COVID-19 were collected in the United States, Italy and Spain. T cells, B-cell-depleted T cells, or PBMCs provided the cDNA or gDNA that served as material.

Deletions cut 7 bases from V and 2 bases from J, with 14 bases between. Germline assignment: CDR1 LNHDA and CDR2 SQIVND (reference sequence). The CDR3 covers 15 residues. In the authors' workflow: Estimated nucleated cell counts came from reference gene primer amplification. Clones were sequenced by immunoSEQ multiplex PCR, and TCRdb holds only the in-frame ones, with some missing. The V and J calls and clone size were taken over from that table, and D and trimming were inferred from the DNA. The sample has roughly 150,000 clones; about 86% are singletons. The sequenced material came from peripheral blood. The receptor comes from a woman aged 70 to 79 with acute or convalescent COVID-19. The V call is TRBV19, the J call TRBJ2-2, with a weak D call TRBD2 (5 bases). The CDR3 DNA reads TGTGCCAGTAACCCGAGGACTCAAAACACCGGGGAGCTGTTTTTT. Translating gives CASNPRTQNTGELFF.